This T cell receptor (beta chain) was retrieved from a study of regulatory T cells. Only one count was recorded for this clone. Its antigen is not known. The PCR used 52 TRBV and 13 TRBJ primers. Profiled with immunoSEQ multiplex PCR; TCRdb holds only in-frame clones, not every one. The sample shows about 35,000 clones, roughly 90% of them seen only once. Regarding the study as a whole: Skewed V and J usage and few unique V-J pairs marked patient repertoires, most in Tregs. In CD3G-deficient patients, conventional CD4+ T cells were enriched for hydrophobic CDR3 residues at positions 6 and 7.

V dropped 4 bases and J dropped 0; count of bases not matched to a gene: 13. Germline V gene lookup returns CDR1 MNHNS and CDR2 SASEGT. This CDR3 is 20 amino acids long. Autoimmunity was present in every CD3G-deficient patient, worse in two. At testing, patients were 2 to 39 years old, with reduced naive and increased memory T-cell proportions. Regulatory (CD25-high CD127-low) and conventional (CD25-low CD127-high) CD4+ T cells were sorted separately. What was sequenced was conventional CD4+ T cells sorted from blood. The chain joins TRBV6-1 to TRBJ2-1; 12 nucleotides align to TRBD1. The TCR sequence derives from a young adult with CD3G deficiency. The CDR3 sequence is CASSARGTGGVFFSYNEQFF. The CDR3 coding sequence is TGTGCCAGCAGTGCCCGGGGGACAGGGGGCGTCTTCTTCTCCTACAATGAGCAGTTCTTC.